Below, 17 T cell receptor beta chains from the same sample are listed, as sequenced in a study of shared clonotypes between healthy human individuals. Here immunoSEQ multiplex PCR was the method, and the copy in TCRdb shows in-frame clones only, minus some. This table holds fewer than 850,000 clones, roughly 87% found once. The sample was memory CD8+ T cells from PBMCs. Indicated subset: CD45RO+ cells pooled with CCR7-negative TemRA cells. All receptors come from a man aged 18 to 29 in good health. Some clones in this sample may be carry-over from other donors' samples.

V gene TRBV6-4 combines with J gene TRBJ2-1; 11 bases are a match to TRBD2. With 6 bases clipped from V and 8 bases from J, the junction kept 21 bases outside the gene matches. This CDR3 contains 19 residues. CDR1 is MRHNA, CDR2 SNTAGT, per germline. The CDR3 loop reads CASSSGTSGPNLPSHEQFF. CDR3 nucleotides: TGTGCCAGCAGCTCCGGGACTAGCGGACCAAATTTACCGTCCCATGAGCAGTTCTTC.

With regard to this clone: The same CDR3 is also encoded by other DNA sequences in this sample. The genes are TRBV9 and TRBJ2-7; D not certain. The CDR3 spans 15 residues. Trimming took 0 bases from V and 2 from J, leaving 12 bases between them. Germline CDR1 SGDLS, CDR2 YYNGEE. CDR3 in amino acids: CASSVGGGMTYEQYF. In DNA, the CDR3 is TGTGCCAGCAGCGTAGGCGGTGGGATGACCTACGAGCAGTACTTC.

The chain has TRBV7-9 and TRBJ1-1; the D is unclear. Germline V lookup: CDR1 SEHNR, CDR2 FQNEAQ (reference sequence). The CDR3 spans 15 residues. The V end lost 5 bases, the J end lost 0 bases, and 13 bases lay between the germline ends. CDR3 in amino acids: CASSPSPVMNTEAFF. Written as DNA, the CDR3 is TGTGCCAGCAGCCCGAGTCCGGTTATGAACACTGAAGCTTTCTTT.

This chain links TRBV27 with TRBJ1-2; 9 nucleotides line up with TRBD1. The CDR3 runs 17 residues. The J segment lost 4 bases and the V segment lost 5 bases, leaving 14 bases of the junction unmatched. Germline CDR1 reads MNHEY; CDR2 reads SMNVEV (reference sequence). The CDR3 DNA reads TGTGCCAGCAGTACCCAATCCTCCGGGACAGGGCCCTATGGCTACACCTTC. It translates to CASSTQSSGTGPYGYTF.

The chain links TRBV29-1 to TRBJ2-7; 7 nucleotides match TRBD1. Germline V lookup: CDR1 SQVTM, CDR2 ANQGSEA. The junction had 12 bases not matched to a gene; V was cut back by 0 bases and J by 4 bases. CDR3 length equals 16 residues. The CDR3 nucleotides read TGCAGCGTTGAAGAAACAGCCCCGGGACAGACATACGAGCAGTACTTC. Its translation is CSVEETAPGQTYEQYF.

The chain links TRBV4-3 to TRBJ2-7; D might be TRBD1 (6 bases). CDR3 length: 16 residues. With 0 bases removed from V and 1 base from J, the gap between germline ends came to 13 bases. Germline assignment: CDR1 LGHNA and CDR2 YSLEER. The CDR3 DNA reads TGCGCCAGCAGCCAAGATAGGGGGAGAGGGTCCTACGAGCAGTACTTC. Its translation: CASSQDRGRGSYEQYF.

The chain uses TRBV7-8 and TRBJ2-7; TRBD2 is a possible D gene (5 bases). In germline, CDR1 is SGHVS, CDR2 FQNEAQ. The CDR3 is 14 amino acids. V was trimmed by 1 base and J by 0 bases, leaving 7 bases between them. The CDR3 nucleotides are TGTGCCAGCAGCTTAGTTGGACTCTCCTACGAGCAGTACTTC. Encoded protein: CASSLVGLSYEQYF.

Note on this clone: The identical CDR3 is also encoded by other nucleotide sequences in the sample. The rearrangement uses TRBV7-9 and TRBJ2-5; the D call may be TRBD1 or TRBD2 (6 bases each). Germline values: CDR1 SEHNR, CDR2 FQNEAQ (reference sequence). The CDR3 loop spans 14 amino acids. V lost 1 base, J lost 5 bases, and 11 bases lay in between. In DNA, the CDR3 is TGTGCCAGCAGCTTAGGGGGGGCCACTGAGACCCAGTACTTC. Protein: CASSLGGATETQYF.

The genes are TRBV30 and TRBJ2-5; D might be TRBD1 (6 bases). CDR3 length: 15 residues. Germline lookup yields CDR1 GTSNPN and CDR2 SVGIG (reference sequence). V was shortened by 4 bases and J by 2 bases, with 17 bases between the two germline ends. In DNA, the CDR3 is TGTGCCTGGAAGACTTTTACAGGGCTACAAGAGACCCAGTACTTC. Protein sequence: CAWKTFTGLQETQYF.

The V gene is TRBV27, the J gene TRBJ2-3; D is perhaps TRBD2 (5 bases). Deletions cut 2 bases from V and 6 bases from J, with 15 bases between. Germline V gene data show CDR1 as MNHEY and CDR2 as SMNVEV (reference sequence). CDR3 size: 15 residues. This CDR3 reads CASSLTLAMRDTQYF. For the CDR3, the DNA is TGTGCCAGCAGTTTAACCCTAGCCATGAGGGATACGCAGTATTTT.

This chain connects TRBV6-6 to TRBJ2-3; D is uncertain. The CDR3 runs 11 residues. Germline V gene data show CDR1 as MNHNY and CDR2 as SVGAGI (reference sequence). Trimming removed 5 bases at V and 2 bases at J, with 2 bases between. CDR3 protein: CASSHTDTQYF. CDR3 sequence (DNA): TGTGCCAGCAGTCACACAGATACGCAGTATTTT.

This chain links TRBV28 with TRBJ1-5; possibly TRBD1 for D (6 bases). This CDR3 has 15 amino acids. V shed 6 bases and J shed 1 base, with 13 bases lying between them. Looked up from germline, CDR1 is MDHEN and CDR2 is SYDVKM. Here the CDR3 reads CASSGGAWSNQPQHF. In DNA form, the CDR3 reads TGTGCCAGCAGCGGGGGGGCATGGAGCAATCAGCCCCAGCATTTT.

V and J are TRBV5-1 and TRBJ2-7, with D tentatively TRBD2 (5 bases). Germline V gene data show CDR1 as SGHRS and CDR2 as YFSETQ. The CDR3 is 13 amino acids. V was pared by 1 base and J by 3 bases, with 8 bases between. DNA of the CDR3: TGCGCCAGCAGCTTGCGCGCGGGCTACGAGCAGTACTTC. Amino acids: CASSLRAGYEQYF.

This chain connects TRBV5-1 to TRBJ2-7, with 9 bases lining up with TRBD2. This CDR3 is built from 16 residues. The ends lost 3 bases at V and 1 base at J; junction bases unmatched: 8. Germline assignment: CDR1 SGHRS and CDR2 YFSETQ. The CDR3 DNA sequence: TGCGCCAGCAGCTGGCCCCGTCTAGCGGGGTCCTACGAGCAGTACTTC. Protein: CASSWPRLAGSYEQYF.

The V call is TRBV15, the J call TRBJ1-1; D gene unclear. CDR1 LNHNV and CDR2 YYDKDF come from the germline V gene (reference sequence). Between the trimmed V and J ends, which lost 0 bases and 7 bases, there was a span of 12 bases. The CDR3 spans 14 residues. For the CDR3, the DNA is TGTGCCACCAGCAGAGATCCTACAGACTATGAAGCTTTCTTT. It translates to CATSRDPTDYEAFF. The full variable domain, with the rest looked up from reference TRBV15 and TRBJ1-1, is DAMVIQNPRYQVTQFGKPVTLSCSQTLNHNVMYWYQQKSSQAPKLLFHYYDKDFNNEADTPDNFQSRRPNTSFCFLDIRSPGLGDTAMYLCATSRDPTDYEAFFGQGTRLTVV.

The genes are TRBV19 and TRBJ1-1, with D hard to call. The CDR3 consists of 12 residues. V was cut by 3 bases and J by 8 bases, with 10 bases left in between. Germline V lookup: CDR1 LNHDA, CDR2 SQIVND (reference sequence). The CDR3 loop reads CASSIGEREAFF. The CDR3 bases are TGTGCCAGTAGTATTGGTGAAAGAGAAGCTTTCTTT.

The chain combines TRBV9 with TRBJ2-3; TRBD2 matches 7 bases. CDR3 size: 17 residues. CDR1 is SGDLS and CDR2 is YYNGEE in the germline V gene. V trimming: 0 bases; J trimming: 6 bases; junction bases outside the gene matches: 13. This CDR3 reads CASSVESGTGSADTQYF. In nucleotides, the CDR3 is TGTGCCAGCAGCGTAGAGAGCGGGACCGGGTCGGCTGATACGCAGTATTTT.